A selection of T cell receptor beta chains follows, all from one sample in a study of blood T cell repertoires in COVID-19. Some clones are missing from TCRdb's copy, which holds only in-frame ones; the method was immunoSEQ multiplex PCR. The sample lists 130,000 to 150,000 clones, 88% seen once, with less than 2% in the top ten. Sequenced material: peripheral blood. The receptor source for this set is a man aged 65 to 79 with acute or convalescent COVID-19. CDR3s include the opening cysteine and the closing phenylalanine or tryptophan. The order of the fields is clone size, V gene, D gene, J gene, CDR3 protein, CDR3 DNA. D genes are given only for firm matches. Only some rows state a clone size, as once, few, many or a class for expanded clones.

-	TRBV7-2	-	TRBJ2-7	CASSLQAGNFPYEQYF	TGTGCCAGCAGCTTACAGGCTGGTAACTTTCCGTACGAGCAGTACTTC
-	TRBV4-1	-	TRBJ1-2	CASSQTPGANYGYTF	TGCGCCAGCAGCCAAACACCGGGAGCTAACTATGGCTACACCTTC
-	TRBV6-6	TRBD2	TRBJ2-7	CASSRGTSGPPPYEQYF	TGTGCCAGCAGTCGCGGGACTAGCGGACCGCCTCCGTACGAGCAGTACTTC
-	TRBV6-5	TRBD1	TRBJ2-3	CASTPGTGGLDTQYF	TGTGCCAGCACCCCCGGGACAGGGGGTTTAGATACGCAGTATTTT
-	TRBV28	TRBD1	TRBJ2-1	CASSFYGTGMNEQFF	TGTGCCAGCAGTTTCTACGGGACAGGGATGAATGAGCAGTTCTTC
-	TRBV5-1	-	TRBJ1-2	CASSLADTKSHGYTF	TGCGCCAGCAGCTTGGCCGACACCAAGAGCCATGGCTACACCTTC
-	TRBV6-1	-	TRBJ2-4	CASSDLGSGGPKNIQYF	TGTGCCAGCAGTGATCTCGGGAGTGGGGGTCCCAAAAACATTCAGTACTTC
-	TRBV19	TRBD2	TRBJ2-5	CASTIEASGSKETQYF	TGTGCCAGTACCATAGAGGCTAGCGGGAGCAAAGAGACCCAGTACTTC
-	TRBV6-1	-	TRBJ1-5	CASSERLLYSNQPQHF	TGTGCCAGCAGTGAACGTCTACTTTATAGCAATCAGCCCCAGCATTTT
-	TRBV27	TRBD1	TRBJ1-2	CASSWGRGGGGYTF	TGTGCCAGCAGCTGGGGTCGAGGGGGCGGCGGCTACACCTTC
-	TRBV6-5	TRBD1	TRBJ1-2	CASSYRQGIPGGYTF	TGTGCCAGCAGTTACCGACAGGGGATCCCGGGCGGCTACACCTTC
-	TRBV4-2	TRBD2	TRBJ2-1	CASSQPGSSSGRWQNEQFF	TGTGCCAGCAGCCAACCTGGGAGTTCTAGCGGGAGGTGGCAAAATGAGCAGTTCTTC
-	TRBV5-6	TRBD2	TRBJ2-7	CASSKGLAGSYEQYF	TGTGCCAGCAGCAAGGGACTAGCGGGCTCCTACGAGCAGTACTTC
once	TRBV5-1	-	TRBJ1-2	CASSLGNYGYTF	TGCGCCAGCAGCCTAGGTAACTATGGCTACACCTTC
-	TRBV19	-	TRBJ1-5	CASSADRGEGNQPQHF	TGTGCCAGTAGTGCTGACAGAGGTGAGGGCAATCAGCCCCAGCATTTT
-	TRBV19	-	TRBJ1-2	CASSITGIYGYTF	TGTGCCAGTAGTATTACAGGCATCTATGGCTACACCTTC
-	TRBV28	-	TRBJ2-2	CASSSPPDARRTGELFF	TGTGCCAGCAGTTCCCCCCCGGATGCGCGGAGAACCGGGGAGCTGTTTTTT
-	TRBV2	TRBD1	TRBJ2-1	CASSSRLGQGEYNEQFF	TGTGCCAGCAGCTCCAGGTTGGGACAGGGGGAATACAATGAGCAGTTCTTC
-	TRBV2	-	TRBJ2-7	CASSEVQVYEQYF	TGTGCCAGCAGTGAAGTTCAGGTCTACGAGCAGTACTTC
-	TRBV6-2/TRBV6-3	-	TRBJ1-6	CASSPLAGDNSPLHF	TGTGCCAGCAGCCCGCTTGCGGGGGATAATTCACCCCTCCACTTT
-	TRBV6-5	-	TRBJ1-5	CASIPGYSNQPQHF	TGTGCCAGCATTCCGGGGTATAGCAATCAGCCCCAGCATTTT
-	TRBV24-1	-	TRBJ1-5	CATSDYPTGRPQHF	TGTGCCACCAGTGATTACCCGACAGGTAGACCCCAGCATTTT
-	TRBV7-2	-	TRBJ2-3	CASSTGVAGPTDTQYF	TGTGCCAGCAGCACTGGGGTGGCGGGACCGACAGATACGCAGTATTTT
-	TRBV5-1	TRBD2	TRBJ2-5	CATQSGGRGLETQYF	TGCGCCACCCAAAGCGGGGGCCGGGGGTTAGAGACCCAGTACTTC
-	TRBV28	TRBD1	TRBJ1-5	CASSSGGKGQNQPQHF	TGTGCCAGCAGTTCAGGGGGAAAGGGCCAAAATCAGCCCCAGCATTTT
-	TRBV19	TRBD1	TRBJ2-5	CASSGAGTAQETQYF	TGTGCCAGTAGTGGCGCCGGGACAGCACAAGAGACCCAGTACTTC
-	TRBV19	TRBD1	TRBJ1-2	CASSPQGAYGYTF	TGTGCCAGTAGTCCCCAGGGGGCCTATGGCTACACCTTC
-	TRBV3-1/TRBV3-2	-	TRBJ1-3	CASSHSVGGSSGNTIYF	TGTGCCAGCAGCCACTCCGTGGGGGGTAGCTCTGGAAACACCATATATTTT
-	TRBV18	TRBD1	TRBJ1-2	CASRGTGRGGYTF	TGTGCCAGCCGAGGGACAGGGCGAGGAGGCTACACCTTC
-	TRBV5-1	TRBD1	TRBJ2-1	CASSSGQASYNEQFF	TGCGCCAGCAGCTCCGGACAGGCCTCCTACAATGAGCAGTTCTTC
-	TRBV3-1/TRBV3-2	-	TRBJ1-5	CASSQTVSNQPQHF	TGTGCCAGCAGCCAGACAGTCAGCAATCAGCCCCAGCATTTT
-	TRBV4-1	TRBD1	TRBJ1-5	CASSQDADRWAQPQHF	TGCGCCAGCAGCCAAGATGCGGACAGGTGGGCTCAGCCCCAGCATTTT
-	TRBV7-8	TRBD2	TRBJ2-2	CASSSYLWVGGGRSTGELFF	TGTGCCAGCAGCTCTTACCTATGGGTAGGCGGGGGGCGAAGCACCGGGGAGCTGTTTTTT
-	TRBV5-1	TRBD1	TRBJ1-1	CASSPVQGAPNTEAFF	TGCGCCAGCAGCCCGGTTCAGGGGGCCCCGAACACTGAAGCTTTCTTT
-	TRBV5-1	TRBD1	TRBJ1-2	CASSSTRQGDGYTF	TGCGCCAGCAGCTCGACAAGACAGGGGGATGGCTACACCTTC
few	TRBV27	-	TRBJ1-1	CASEGEDTEAFF	TGTGCCAGCGAAGGAGAGGACACTGAAGCTTTCTTT
few	TRBV12-3/TRBV12-4	-	TRBJ1-1	CASSLGGGLAFF	TGTGCCAGCAGTTTGGGTGGGGGCTTAGCTTTCTTT
-	TRBV10-2	-	TRBJ1-1	CASSEAEGGAFF	TGCGCCAGCAGTGAGGCGGAAGGGGGAGCTTTCTTT
once	TRBV5-1	-	TRBJ1-1	CASSDDRVWNTEAFF	TGCGCCAGCAGCGACGACAGAGTATGGAACACTGAAGCTTTCTTT